These T cell receptor beta chains were read from a single sample in a study of T-cell memory formation after mild COVID-19. TCRdb used MiXCR to reprocess the 5' RACE reads, holding one entry per CDR3 protein. The repertoire holds over 120,000 distinct CDR3 sequences, about 6% seen once, with 2% to 2.5% in the top ten. Sequencing was done on a sample of PBMCs or a T cell subset sorted from them (not recorded which). The receptor set was obtained from an adult woman who had mild COVID-19 (a few samples of this study predate the infection). Cell type and time point are not known. CDR3s leave out the opening cysteine and the closing phenylalanine or tryptophan. A D gene is named only where the DNA matches it firmly. Size is stated for part of the rows, as once, few or many counts, or as a class when the clone is expanded.

D gene | clone size | J gene | V gene | CDR3 protein
TRBD1 | - | TRBJ1-2 | TRBV10-3 | AISPGQGADGYT
- | many | TRBJ1-2 | TRBV20-1 | SASSQAYANYGYT
- | - | TRBJ1-1 | TRBV3-1 | ASSQYTGANTEAF
- | few | TRBJ2-5 | TRBV29-1 | SVRQQETQY
TRBD2 | few | TRBJ2-3 | TRBV6-6 | ASSYSPRGGTLTDTQY
- | few | TRBJ2-2 | TRBV5-1 | ASSLGGTWTGELF
- | many | TRBJ2-1 | TRBV5-1 | ASSLEHLNEQF
- | - | TRBJ1-6 | TRBV20-1 | SARVLGDRDSPLH
TRBD2 | few | TRBJ2-3 | TRBV5-5 | ASSLLAGGVDTQY
- | few | TRBJ1-2 | TRBV20-1 | SARDRQRQYGYT
- | - | TRBJ1-6 | TRBV9 | ASSARQWSPLH
- | few | TRBJ2-4 | TRBV5-1 | ASSLEETAKNIQY
- | many | TRBJ1-1 | TRBV5-1 | ASSLAAANTEAF
TRBD1 | few | TRBJ1-1 | TRBV27 | ASIAAGTGLTEAF
TRBD1 | - | TRBJ2-7 | TRBV4-3 | ASSQGRFLRDRAYEQY
- | many | TRBJ1-1 | TRBV5-1 | ASSLAGGALATEAF
- | few | TRBJ1-1 | TRBV7-9 | ASSLVSRASNTEAF
- | many | TRBJ2-6 | TRBV12-3/TRBV12-4 | ASSPGFTYGSGANVLT
- | many | TRBJ1-1 | TRBV5-1 | ASSREQNTEAF
- | many | TRBJ1-2 | TRBV6-5 | ASSYGPFLGGYT
TRBD1 | few | TRBJ2-7 | TRBV10-2 | ASRDRAAYEQY
TRBD2 | many | TRBJ2-2 | TRBV6-2/TRBV6-3 | ASSNSGKFTGELF
TRBD1 | many | TRBJ2-7 | TRBV20-1 | SAGNRDRGTYEQY
- | many | TRBJ1-1 | TRBV5-1 | ASSLQGRSMNTEAF
TRBD1 | few | TRBJ2-7 | TRBV6-5 | ASSYRTGTPYEQY
TRBD1 | many | TRBJ1-5 | TRBV15 | ATSSGTAGQPQH
- | many | TRBJ1-2 | TRBV5-6 | ASSFWSPGREGGYT
- | many | TRBJ1-2 | TRBV20-1 | SARDFNGYT
- | many | TRBJ1-1 | TRBV5-1 | ASSLATQQVSTEAF
TRBD1 | - | TRBJ1-5 | TRBV4-3 | ASSQDRDSYQPQH
TRBD2 | many | TRBJ2-7 | TRBV12-3/TRBV12-4 | ASSLGLAGSSRDEQY
- | many | TRBJ2-7 | TRBV20-1 | SARGSYIYEQY
- | - | TRBJ2-5 | TRBV20-1 | SARMTSGETQY
- | few | TRBJ1-6 | TRBV11-2 | ASSLIMDSPLH
TRBD1 | many | TRBJ2-5 | TRBV12-3/TRBV12-4 | ASSLVSGQGTAQY
- | - | TRBJ2-4 | TRBV4-1 | ASSQRDLAKNIQY
- | many | TRBJ2-7 | TRBV7-6 | ASSPGGSSQGLYEQY
- | many | TRBJ1-5 | TRBV15 | ATSRDPQSNQPQH
- | few | TRBJ1-2 | TRBV4-1 | ASSQDEGDLYGYT
- | few | TRBJ2-6 | TRBV5-1 | ASSLGTEPRANVLT
TRBD1 | - | TRBJ2-7 | TRBV4-2 | ARGPGGAGSYEQY
- | many | TRBJ2-7 | TRBV4-2 | ASSQGWDVTYEQY
TRBD1 | few | TRBJ1-1 | TRBV13 | ASSLYQQGATEAF
- | many | TRBJ2-1 | TRBV12-3/TRBV12-4 | ASSLVERSEQF
- | - | TRBJ1-1 | TRBV5-1 | ASSLGTTYTEAF
TRBD1 | few | TRBJ2-5 | TRBV7-2 | ASSLVPTGGLETQY
- | - | TRBJ1-2 | TRBV2 | ASTKGPIVNYGYT
- | many | TRBJ1-5 | TRBV2 | AITTRDGERAQH